The TCR beta chain described here comes from a study of blood T cell repertoires in COVID-19. Study as a whole: The United States, Italy and Spain supplied acute and convalescent COVID-19 samples. T cells, B-cell-depleted T cells, or PBMCs supplied cDNA or gDNA.

V was clipped by 4 bases and J by 4 bases; unmatched bases: 14. CDR3 length: 19 amino acids. Per the germline V gene, CDR1 is MDHEN and CDR2 is SYDVKM. In the authors' workflow: Estimates of nucleated cell counts were drawn from the amplification of reference gene primers. Generated by immunoSEQ multiplex PCR, the TCRdb table keeps only in-frame clones and is missing some. Clone size and V and J calls were adopted from that table, with D and trimming inferred from the DNA. Altogether about 250,000 clones are present, roughly 86% being singletons, with the ten largest covering approximately 6.2%. The gene calls are TRBV28 and TRBJ2-1, with 12 bases identical to TRBD2. Sequenced material: peripheral blood. The sequence derives from a woman older than 75 with COVID-19, enrolled during active disease. The CDR3 region has the DNA TGTGCCAGCAGTTCCTTTACTAGCGGGGGGTCTTCGAGTTACAATGAGCAGTTCTTC. This codes for CASSSFTSGGSSSYNEQFF.